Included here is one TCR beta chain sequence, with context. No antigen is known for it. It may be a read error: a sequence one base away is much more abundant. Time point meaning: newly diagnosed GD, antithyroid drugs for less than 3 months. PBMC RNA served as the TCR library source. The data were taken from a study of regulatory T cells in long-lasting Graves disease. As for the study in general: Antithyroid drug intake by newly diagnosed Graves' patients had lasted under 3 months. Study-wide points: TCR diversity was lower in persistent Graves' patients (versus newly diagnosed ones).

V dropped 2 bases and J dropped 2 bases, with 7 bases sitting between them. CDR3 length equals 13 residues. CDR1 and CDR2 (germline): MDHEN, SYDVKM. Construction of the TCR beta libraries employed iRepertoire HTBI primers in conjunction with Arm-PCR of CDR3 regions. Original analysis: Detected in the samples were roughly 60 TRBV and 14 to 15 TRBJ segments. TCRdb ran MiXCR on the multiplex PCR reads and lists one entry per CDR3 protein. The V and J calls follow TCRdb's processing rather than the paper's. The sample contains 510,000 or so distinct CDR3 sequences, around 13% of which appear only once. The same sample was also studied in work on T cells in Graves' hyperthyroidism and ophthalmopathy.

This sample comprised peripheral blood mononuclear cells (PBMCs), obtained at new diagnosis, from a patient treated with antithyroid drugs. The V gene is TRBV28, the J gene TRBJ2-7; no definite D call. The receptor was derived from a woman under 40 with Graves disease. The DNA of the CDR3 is TGTGCCAGCAGTTTAAGGCTCCCCTACGAGCAGTACTTC. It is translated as CASSLRLPYEQYF.